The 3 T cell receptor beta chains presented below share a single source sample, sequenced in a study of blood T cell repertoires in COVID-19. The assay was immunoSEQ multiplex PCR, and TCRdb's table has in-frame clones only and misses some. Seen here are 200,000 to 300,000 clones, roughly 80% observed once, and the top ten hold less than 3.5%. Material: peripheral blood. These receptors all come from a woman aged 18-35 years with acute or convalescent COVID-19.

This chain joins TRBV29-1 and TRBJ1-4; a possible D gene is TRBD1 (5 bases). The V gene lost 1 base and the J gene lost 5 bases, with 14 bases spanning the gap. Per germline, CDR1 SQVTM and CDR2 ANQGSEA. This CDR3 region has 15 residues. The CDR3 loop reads CSVEASGRANEKLFF. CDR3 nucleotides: TGCAGCGTTGAAGCTTCGGGCAGGGCCAATGAAAAACTGTTTTTT. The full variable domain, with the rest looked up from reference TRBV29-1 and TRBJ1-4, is SAVISQKPSRDICQRGTSLTIQCQVDSQVTMMFWYRQQPGQSLTLIATANQGSEATYESGFVIDKFPISRPNLTFSTLTVSNMSPEDSSIYLCSVEASGRANEKLFFGSGTQLSVL.

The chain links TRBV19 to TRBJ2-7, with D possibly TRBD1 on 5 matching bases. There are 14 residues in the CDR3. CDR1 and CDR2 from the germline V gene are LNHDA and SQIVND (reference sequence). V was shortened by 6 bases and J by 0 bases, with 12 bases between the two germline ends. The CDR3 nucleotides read TGTGCCAGTAGCGACAGTTTTAGCTCCTACGAGCAGTACTTC. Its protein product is CASSDSFSSYEQYF.

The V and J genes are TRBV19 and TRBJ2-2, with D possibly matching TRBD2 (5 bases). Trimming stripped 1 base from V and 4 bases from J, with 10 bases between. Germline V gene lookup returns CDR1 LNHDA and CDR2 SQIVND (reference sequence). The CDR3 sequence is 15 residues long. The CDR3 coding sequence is TGTGCCAGTAGTATAGGGAGGAGCAGCACCGGGGAGCTGTTTTTT. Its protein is CASSIGRSSTGELFF.